This T cell receptor (beta chain) stems from a study of technical replicates of blood from several donors (dated by TCRdb to about 2017). This clone was counted once. Its antigen target is currently unknown. No quality values exist for individual bases; no much larger clone is one base distant. The library came from the immunoSEQ multiplex PCR assay. TCRdb provides this immuneACCESS table in a form limited to in-frame rearrangements. Some clones are lacking; in checked studies, under half of them reflect an unresolved V gene, and why the rest are absent is not known. The sample has about 15,000 clones on record, over 75% of them singletons. The ten largest clonotypes hold roughly 12% of the sample. The TCR originated in a human donor in good health. The sequenced sample was PBMCs.

The DNA sequence is given as TGTGCCAGCAGCTTTGGAGTTGGAGGACTTTCAGCTGAGCAGTACTTC. Its product reads: CASSFGVGGLSAEQYF. The chain links TRBV5-5 with TRBJ2-7, with TRBD2 tentatively as D gene (5 bases match). CDR1 and CDR2 are read off the germline V gene (reference sequence) as SGHKS and YYEKEE. V is shortened by 2 bases, J by 7 bases, and the region joining them spans 22 bases. Measured from the cysteine to the phenylalanine, the CDR3 is 16 residues long. Here the CDR3 DNA is all that survives: 48 bases in frame from base 1. Beyond the CDR3, the reference TRBV5-5 and TRBJ2-7 genes provide the residues; the full variable domain reads: DAGVTQSPTHLIKTRGQQVTLRCSPISGHKSVSWYQQVLGQGPQFIFQYYEKEERGRGNFPDRFSARQFPNYSSELNVNALLLGDSALYLCASSFGVGGLSAEQYFGPGTRLTVT.